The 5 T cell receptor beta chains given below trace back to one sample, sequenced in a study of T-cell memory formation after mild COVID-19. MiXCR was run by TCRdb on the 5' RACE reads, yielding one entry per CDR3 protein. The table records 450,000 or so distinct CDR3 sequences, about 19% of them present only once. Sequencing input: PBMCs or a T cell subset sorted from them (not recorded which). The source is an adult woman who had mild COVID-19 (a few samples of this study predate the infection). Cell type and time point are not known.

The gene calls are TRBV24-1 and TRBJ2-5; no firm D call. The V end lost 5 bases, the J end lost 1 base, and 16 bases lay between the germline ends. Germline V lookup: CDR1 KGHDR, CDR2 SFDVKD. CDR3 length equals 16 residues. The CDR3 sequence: CATSGRTASSQETQYF. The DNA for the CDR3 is TGTGCCACCAGTGGTCGGACCGCATCTTCCCAAGAGACCCAGTACTTC.

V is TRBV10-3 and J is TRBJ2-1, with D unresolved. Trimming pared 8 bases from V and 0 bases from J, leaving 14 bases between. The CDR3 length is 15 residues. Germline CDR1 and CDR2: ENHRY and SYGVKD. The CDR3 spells CAIGFQVSSYNEQFF. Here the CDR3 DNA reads TGTGCCATCGGGTTTCAGGTATCCTCCTACAATGAGCAGTTCTTC.

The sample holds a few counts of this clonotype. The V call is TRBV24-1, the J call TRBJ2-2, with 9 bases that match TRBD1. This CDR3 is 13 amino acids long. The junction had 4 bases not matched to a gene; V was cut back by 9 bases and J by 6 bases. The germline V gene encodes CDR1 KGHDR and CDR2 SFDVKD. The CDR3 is CATVGTGPGELFF. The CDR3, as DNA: TGTGCCACCGTGGGGACAGGGCCCGGGGAGCTGTTTTTT.

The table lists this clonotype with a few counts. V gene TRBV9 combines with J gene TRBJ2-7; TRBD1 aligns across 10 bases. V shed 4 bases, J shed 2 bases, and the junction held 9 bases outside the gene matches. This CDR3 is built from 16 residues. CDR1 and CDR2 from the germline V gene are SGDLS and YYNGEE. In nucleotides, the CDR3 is TGTGCCAGCAGCCGGGAACCCGGGACAGGGGCCTACGAGCAGTACTTC. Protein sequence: CASSREPGTGAYEQYF.

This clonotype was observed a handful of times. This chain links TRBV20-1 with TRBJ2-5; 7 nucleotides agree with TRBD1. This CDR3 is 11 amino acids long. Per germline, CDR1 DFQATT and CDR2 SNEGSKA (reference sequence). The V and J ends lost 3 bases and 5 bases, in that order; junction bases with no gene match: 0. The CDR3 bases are TGCAGTGCTAGGACAGGGGAGACCCAGTACTTC. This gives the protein CSARTGETQYF.